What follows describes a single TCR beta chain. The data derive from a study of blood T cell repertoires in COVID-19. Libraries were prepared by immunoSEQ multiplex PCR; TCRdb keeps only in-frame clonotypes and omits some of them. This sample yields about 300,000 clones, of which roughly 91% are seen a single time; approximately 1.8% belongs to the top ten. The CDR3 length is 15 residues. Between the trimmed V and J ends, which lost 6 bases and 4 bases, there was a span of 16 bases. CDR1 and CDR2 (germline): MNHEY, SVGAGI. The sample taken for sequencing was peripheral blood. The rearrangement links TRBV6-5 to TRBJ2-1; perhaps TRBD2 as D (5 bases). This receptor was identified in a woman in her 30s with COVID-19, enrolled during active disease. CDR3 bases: TGTGCCAGCAGCGGACCCCCGTCGGGATACAATGAGCAGTTCTTC. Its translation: CASSGPPSGYNEQFF.